These 21 T cell receptor beta chains were sequenced from one sample in a study of early T cells in non-severe SARS-CoV-2 infection (dated by TCRdb to about 2021). Library method: 5' RACE. The listed sequencing device is NextSeq 500. TCRdb reworked the public reads: Q25 trimming with fastp, MiXCR clone assembly, productive beta chains retained. Each record represents a unique CDR3 protein, reported with the most common genes and DNA among its rows. Counted in this sample were tens of thousands of distinct CDR3 sequences; 11% of them appeared once. Of the sample, roughly 10% falls within the top ten clones. Sample: whole blood. These receptors were obtained from an adult who was a healthcare worker with PCR-confirmed SARS-CoV-2 infection or an uninfected control (not recorded which).

In this sample, this clonotype turned up a few times. The chain recombines TRBV4-1 with TRBJ1-2, with TRBD1 identical over 8 bases. Germline values: CDR1 MGHRA, CDR2 YSYEKL. The CDR3 is made up of 15 amino acids. The V segment lost 1 base and the J segment 2 bases; nucleotides outside the gene matches: 3. Here the CDR3 DNA reads TGCGCCAGCAGCCAAGCCGGACAGGGCAACTATGGCTACACCTTC. Encoded protein: CASSQAGQGNYGYTF.

This clonotype appeared many times. The genes are TRBV29-1 and TRBJ2-7; D possibly uses TRBD1 or TRBD2 (5 bases each). V was shortened by 7 bases and J by 3 bases, with 10 bases between the two germline ends. Per germline, CDR1 SQVTM and CDR2 ANQGSEA. This CDR3 is built from 11 residues. CDR3 bases: TGCAGCGCCGGGACGTTCTACGAGCAGTACTTC. This codes for CSAGTFYEQYF.

This clonotype was counted ten times or more. The rearrangement uses TRBV20-1 and TRBJ1-1; D might be TRBD1 (5 bases). V was pared by 5 bases and J by 0 bases, with 10 bases between. The CDR3 spans 13 residues. In germline, CDR1 is DFQATT, CDR2 SNEGSKA (reference sequence). The CDR3 DNA reads as TGCAGTGCTGTACAGGATGTGAACACTGAAGCTTTCTTT. Protein: CSAVQDVNTEAFF.

There are many counts of this clonotype. This chain joins TRBV7-6 and TRBJ2-1; possible D gene TRBD2, 6 bases. Per the germline V gene, CDR1 is SGHVS and CDR2 is FNYEAQ. This CDR3 region has 16 residues. V lost 1 base to trimming and J lost 0 bases, with 10 bases between them. The CDR3 here is CASSLEEGSSYNEQFF. DNA of the CDR3: TGTGCCAGCAGCTTAGAGGAGGGGAGCTCCTACAATGAGCAGTTCTTC.

This clonotype occurred a few times. The chain joins TRBV3-1 to TRBJ1-1; D is uncertain. The germline V and J ends were trimmed by 5 bases and 0 bases, with 10 bases remaining between them. Per germline, CDR1 LGHDT and CDR2 YNNKEL (reference sequence). The CDR3 sequence is 14 residues long. CDR3 protein: CASSSPGLNTEAFF. The CDR3, as DNA: TGTGCCAGCAGCTCCCCGGGATTGAACACTGAAGCTTTCTTT.

At least ten counts were recorded for this clonotype. V and J are TRBV11-2 and TRBJ1-1, with D perhaps TRBD1 (5 bases). Germline loops: CDR1 SGHAT, CDR2 FQNNGV. Deletions cut 5 bases from V and 6 bases from J, with 19 bases between. The CDR3 sequence is 15 residues long. The CDR3 is CASSPPVEWGAEAFF. For the CDR3, the DNA is TGTGCCAGCAGCCCTCCAGTAGAGTGGGGCGCTGAAGCTTTCTTT. Full variable domain (rest looked up from reference TRBV11-2 and TRBJ1-1): EAGVAQSPRYKIIEKRQSVAFWCNPISGHATLYWYQQILGQGPKLLIQFQNNGVVDDSQLPKDRFSAERLKGVDSTLKIQPAKLEDSAVYLCASSPPVEWGAEAFFGQGTRLTVV.

The chain is built from TRBV6-1 and TRBJ2-3; D is perhaps TRBD2 (5 bases). The CDR3 is 16 amino acids. Trimming cost V 5 bases and J 0 bases, with 15 bases left between them. CDR1 and CDR2 from the germline V gene are MNHNS and SASEGT. CDR3 sequence: CASSPRGSPSTDTQYF. DNA of the CDR3: TGTGCCAGCAGTCCCCGGGGTAGCCCCAGCACAGATACGCAGTATTTT.

This clonotype was counted a few times. The J gene is TRBJ2-1, the V gene TRBV10-3; TRBD2 matches at 14 bases. The CDR3 is 15 amino acids. The V and J ends lost 10 bases and 2 bases, in that order; junction bases with no gene match: 4. Germline V gene lookup returns CDR1 ENHRY and CDR2 SYGVKD. CDR3 residues: CATETSGRAYNEQFF. The CDR3 nucleotides read TGTGCCACCGAGACTAGCGGGAGGGCCTACAATGAGCAGTTCTTC.

At least ten counts were recorded for this clonotype. The chain combines TRBV7-8 with TRBJ2-7; the match to TRBD1 covers 9 bases. Trimming took 5 bases from V and 2 from J; bases not matched to a gene: 10. This CDR3 comprises 16 residues. Germline assignment: CDR1 SGHVS and CDR2 FQNEAQ. CDR3 nucleotides: TGTGCCAGCAGCCCCCGCTCGACAGGGGGTACCTACGAGCAGTACTTC. Amino acid sequence: CASSPRSTGGTYEQYF.

The chain links TRBV2 to TRBJ2-7; D call uncertain. Trimming removed 4 bases at V and 1 base at J, with 8 bases between. The CDR3 contains 13 residues. Germline V CDR1 and CDR2: SNHLY, FYNNEI. The CDR3 DNA sequence: TGTGCCAGCAGTGTCGGGCCGTCCTACGAGCAGTACTTC. This gives the protein CASSVGPSYEQYF.

This clonotype was counted only a few times. V and J are TRBV29-1 and TRBJ1-2; D not certain. Germline CDR1 is SQVTM and CDR2 is ANQGSEA. Trimming took off 8 bases at V and 0 bases at J, with 13 bases between the two ends. The CDR3 has 13 residues. This CDR3 reads CSTRTSANYGYTF. CDR3 sequence (DNA): TGCAGCACGCGGACGTCCGCTAACTATGGCTACACCTTC.

The table lists this clonotype with a few counts. The chain links TRBV7-2 to TRBJ2-7; TRBD1 is a possible D gene (6 bases). CDR1 is SGHTA, CDR2 FQGNSA, per germline. The V end lost 1 base, the J end lost 5 bases, and 12 bases lay between the germline ends. This CDR3 has 14 residues. The CDR3 here is CASSLVFRDNEQYF. CDR3 in DNA: TGTGCCAGCAGCTTAGTATTCCGGGACAACGAGCAGTACTTC.

This clonotype was detected a few times. V is TRBV6-6 and J is TRBJ2-1, with unresolved D. The ends were cut back, 0 bases at V and 8 bases at J, with 5 bases in the middle. The CDR3 contains 12 residues. CDR1 and CDR2 from the germline V gene are MNHNY and SVGAGI (reference sequence). The DNA for the CDR3 is TGTGCCAGCAGTTACTCGGCGTATGAGCAGTTCTTC. It translates to CASSYSAYEQFF.

This chain links TRBV28 with TRBJ2-7, with 11 positions matching TRBD1. Losses at the gene ends were 4 bases for V and 3 bases for J; bases not matched to a gene: 5. The CDR3 has 15 residues. Germline loops: CDR1 MDHEN, CDR2 SYDVKM. CDR3 nucleotides: TGTGCCAGCAGTTCACCCGGGACAGGGGGCTACGAGCAGTACTTC. As protein: CASSSPGTGGYEQYF.

The CDR3 bases are TGCAGCGCAGAGGTTCTGCGGACCCAGTACTTC. This encodes CSAEVLRTQYF. This chain links TRBV29-1 with TRBJ2-5; D is unresolved. Trimming removed 7 bases from V and 7 bases from J, with 13 bases in between. There are 11 residues in the CDR3. From germline, CDR1 is SQVTM and CDR2 ANQGSEA.

This clonotype was detected a few times. The chain carries TRBV5-4 and TRBJ2-3; tentatively, D is TRBD2 (5 bases). V dropped 4 bases and J dropped 1 base, with 10 bases sitting between them. Looked up from germline, CDR1 is SGHNT and CDR2 is YYREEE (reference sequence). The CDR3 runs to 14 residues. This chain's CDR3 is CASSAGKGTDTQYF. The CDR3 DNA reads TGTGCCAGCAGCGCCGGGAAGGGCACAGATACGCAGTATTTT.

V and J are TRBV6-2 or TRBV6-3 and TRBJ2-1; no clear D. The V and J ends lost 5 bases and 4 bases respectively, with 12 bases between them. Germline lookup yields CDR1 MNHEY and CDR2 SVGEGT. The CDR3 sequence is 14 residues long. In DNA, the CDR3 is TGTGCCAGCAGTCCCAATCCACTGTACAATGAGCAGTTCTTC. This translates into CASSPNPLYNEQFF.

This clonotype came up a few times. The chain couples TRBV12-3 or TRBV12-4 to TRBJ2-3; possible D gene TRBD2, 7 bases. With 4 bases removed from V and 4 bases from J, the gap between germline ends came to 12 bases. The CDR3 has 14 residues. The CDR3 reads CASSWGGPADTQYF. CDR3 sequence (DNA): TGTGCCAGCAGTTGGGGGGGCCCAGCAGATACGCAGTATTTT.

This clonotype was recorded many times. This chain joins TRBV11-2 and TRBJ2-5; TRBD2 matches at 12 bases. This CDR3 is built from 15 residues. Trimming removed 5 bases from V and 2 bases from J; junction bases left unmatched: 3. Germline loops: CDR1 SGHAT, CDR2 FQNNGV. CDR3 coding DNA: TGTGCCAGCAGCATGGGGACTAGCGGGCAAGAGACCCAGTACTTC. Protein: CASSMGTSGQETQYF.

The V and J genes are TRBV29-1 and TRBJ2-3, with D possibly matching TRBD2 (5 bases). Trimming shortened V by 4 bases and J by 3 bases, and 8 bases separated the two germline ends. There are 12 residues in the CDR3. Germline CDR1 reads SQVTM; CDR2 reads ANQGSEA. The CDR3 nucleotides read TGCAGCGTTGTTGAGGGAACAGATACGCAGTATTTT. Its translation is CSVVEGTDTQYF.

This sequence joins TRBV6-2 or TRBV6-3 and TRBJ2-5; D uncertain. This CDR3 is 12 amino acids long. With 8 bases removed from V and 5 bases from J, the gap between germline ends came to 12 bases. CDR1 and CDR2 (germline): MNHEY, SVGEGT. The CDR3 bases are TGTGCCAGCGGATTCCGCCGGGAGACCCAGTACTTC. This gives the protein CASGFRRETQYF.